Shown below are 14 T cell receptor delta chains from a single sample sequenced in a study of gamma-delta chains in newborns, infants, children. TCRdb called clones from the reads again using CATT. The sample lists approximately 3,200 delta-chain clones; around 50% were seen once. Sequencing was carried out using blood. These receptors were obtained from a child who received the measles vaccine.

The chain employs TRDV2 and TRDJ1, with 8 bases that match TRDD3. The ends lost 6 bases at V and 3 bases at J; junction bases unmatched: 17. The CDR3 extends over 17 amino acids. CDR1 GEAIGNYY and CDR2 EKD come from the germline V gene. In nucleotides, the CDR3 is TGTGCCTGTACCCCGTTGGGGGATCCGGGGGGCGCCGATAAACTCATCTTT. Translation gives CACTPLGDPGGADKLIF.

This clone appeared once. This may be a read error, as it is one base from a much larger clone. V gene TRDV2 combines with J gene TRDJ1; 12 bases match TRDD3. There are 22 residues in the CDR3. The V gene end was trimmed by 0 bases and the J gene end by 0 bases; junction bases not matched to a gene: 19. The germline gives CDR1 GEAIGNYY, CDR2 EKD. The CDR3 nucleotides are TGTGCCTGTGACACCGTCTGGGGTTTACTGGGGGATACAGAGAAGGACACCGATAAACTCATCTTT. It encodes CACDTVWGLLGDTEKDTDKLIF.

Note on this clone: This may stem from a read error, because a much larger clone lies one nucleotide away. The chain combines TRDV2 with TRDJ3; 11 nucleotides match TRDD3. The CDR3 totals 19 residues. The junction had 6 bases not matched to a gene; V was cut back by 0 bases and J by 3 bases. CDR1 GEAIGNYY and CDR2 EKD come from the germline V gene. CDR3 DNA sequence: TGTGCCTGTGACACCTACTGGGGGATAAGCTACTGGGACACCCGACAGATGTTTTTC. Its translation is CACDTYWGISYWDTRQMFF.

This clone has more than one count but fewer than ten. This chain uses TRDV1 with TRDJ1, with 9 bases matching TRDD2. CDR3 length: 21 amino acids. J lost 1 base, V lost 1 base, and 19 bases had no gene match. The germline CDR1 and CDR2 sequences are TSWWSYY and QGS. CDR3 bases: TGTGCTCTTGGGGAACCAACGGCCTTCCTACCTTCCTGGGGGTCCACCGATAAACTCATCTTT. It encodes CALGEPTAFLPSWGSTDKLIF.

This clone was observed a handful of times. This rearrangement joins TRDV3 to TRDJ1; D is unclear. Trimming pared 1 base from V and 1 base from J, leaving 7 bases between. This CDR3 is 12 amino acids long. The germline V gene encodes CDR1 TVYSNPD and CDR2 GDNSRS (reference sequence). In DNA form, the CDR3 reads TGTGCCTTTACGGGCCCCACCGATAAACTCATCTTT. Translated: CAFTGPTDKLIF.

Comment on this clone: A read error may produce the germline difference seen at one junction end. The CDR3 bases are TGTGCCTGTGGCACCGTGGGGGACACCGATAAACTCATCTTT. It translates to CACGTVGDTDKLIF. The chain joins TRDV2 to TRDJ1; tentative D call: TRDD3 (6 bases). Germline values: CDR1 GEAIGNYY, CDR2 EKD. The CDR3 is 14 amino acids.

Turning to this clone: This may be a read error: a much more frequent sequence differs by one nucleotide. The V and J genes are TRDV2 and TRDJ1, with 10 bases aligning to TRDD3. The CDR3 loop spans 18 amino acids. Per germline, CDR1 GEAIGNYY and CDR2 EKD. CDR3 sequence: CACDSLTGGSSYTDRLIF. As DNA, the CDR3 is TGTGCCTGTGACTCCCTTACTGGGGGATCCTCGTACACCGATAGACTCATCTTT.

This clone appeared a few times. V usage is TRDV1 and J usage is TRDJ1; D is perhaps TRDD2 or TRDD3 (9 bases each). The CDR3 length is 23 residues. CDR1 and CDR2 (germline): TSWWSYY, QGS. Trimming took off 0 bases at V and 0 bases at J, with 32 bases between the two ends. CDR3 amino acids: CALGELYGAFLRFAGGYTDKLIF. DNA for the CDR3: TGTGCTCTTGGGGAACTGTATGGTGCCTTCCTACGTTTTGCTGGGGGATACACCGATAAACTCATCTTT.

This clone was found once. A much larger clone lies one base from this, so it may be a read error. This chain connects TRDV2 to TRDJ2; TRDD3 agrees at 8 bases. With V trimmed by 3 bases and J by 7 bases, 9 bases remained unmatched. Germline CDR1 is GEAIGNYY and CDR2 is EKD. The length of the CDR3 is 15 residues. The CDR3 loop reads CACDPMGDAGAQLFF. The CDR3 DNA is TGTGCCTGTGACCCCATGGGGGATGCGGGAGCACAACTCTTCTTT.

To note about this clone: The junction departs from the called germline gene at one end, perhaps through a read error. Other DNA sequences from this sample encode an identical CDR3 as well. The chain joins TRDV2 to TRDJ3; TRDD3 aligns across 13 bases. CDR1 GEAIGNYY and CDR2 EKD come from the germline V gene. CDR3 length: 24 amino acids. The CDR3 nucleotides read TGCGCCTGTGATTCCCTACTGGGGGATACGCCGGATTTATTTAACTCCTGGGACACCCGACAGATGTTTTTC. This codes for CACDSLLGDTPDLFNSWDTRQMFF.

As to this clone: This could be a read error, since a much larger clone is one nucleotide away. This sequence joins TRDV2 and TRDJ1; 9 nucleotides line up with TRDD3. V trimming: 2 bases; J trimming: 0 bases; junction bases outside the gene matches: 15. Germline CDR1 is GEAIGNYY and CDR2 is EKD. This CDR3 has 19 amino acids. The CDR3 sequence is CACDMLGDMGGHNTDKLIF. The CDR3 bases are TGTGCCTGTGACATGTTGGGGGATATGGGGGGCCACAACACCGATAAACTCATCTTT.

With respect to this clone: Just one base apart from a much larger clone, this may be a read error. This sequence joins TRDV2 and TRDJ3; 12 nucleotides align to TRDD3. Germline assignment: CDR1 GEAIGNYY and CDR2 EKD. This CDR3 spans 20 amino acids. CDR3 DNA sequence: TGTGCCTGTGACATACTGGGGGATACAAGGGGCCCCTGGGACACCCGAGAGATGTTTTTC. Its translation: CACDILGDTRGPWDTREMFF.

Worth noting for this clone: It may be a read error: a sequence one base away is much more abundant. This chain connects TRDV2 to TRDJ3, with TRDD3 matching over 10 bases. Germline assignment: CDR1 GEAIGNYY and CDR2 EKD. This CDR3 is built from 19 residues. The CDR3 here is CACDTGGYRSSWDARQMFF. The CDR3 DNA reads as TGTGCCTGTGACACTGGGGGATACAGGAGCTCCTGGGACGCCCGACAGATGTTTTTC.

This clone was seen a handful of times. The chain uses TRDV2 and TRDJ1; TRDD3 matches at 7 bases. CDR3 size: 17 residues. After removal of 1 base from V and 1 base from J, the junction contained 11 bases not matched to a gene. Germline-derived CDR1 and CDR2 are GEAIGNYY and EKD. The DNA for the CDR3 is TGTGCCTGTGACACATTGGGGGACCCTCATTTCACCGATAAACTCATCTTT. Residues: CACDTLGDPHFTDKLIF.